This TCR beta chain was sequenced during a study of radiotherapy plus CTLA-4 blockade in lung cancer. It was focal radiation plus CTLA-4 blockade with ipilimumab that patients with chemo-refractory metastatic non-small-cell lung cancer received. Only in-frame clones appear in the TCRdb table, and some are missing; sequencing was by immunoSEQ multiplex PCR. This repertoire shows about 73,000 clones, around 87% found once; its top ten account for about 38%. About this clone itself: Its antigen is undetermined.

V shed 7 bases, J shed 4 bases, and the junction held 4 bases outside the gene matches. Per germline, CDR1 LNHNV and CDR2 YYDKDF (reference sequence). This CDR3 has 13 amino acids. Study-wide results and caveats: Blood-borne expansion of tumor-derived TCR clones followed radiotherapy plus ipilimumab.

This chain connects TRBV15 to TRBJ1-2; 9 bases are shared with TRBD1. The clonotype was recovered from a human donor with non-small cell lung cancer that progressed on radiotherapy plus ipilimumab. Source: peripheral blood, taken from a patient treated with radiotherapy plus ipilimumab. The chain's CDR3 is CATTPTGGYGYTF. The DNA of the CDR3 is TGTGCCACCACCCCGACAGGGGGCTATGGCTACACCTTC.